The present entry profiles one T cell receptor beta chain with its context. Trimming took off 0 bases at V and 16 bases at J, with 16 bases between the two ends. The germline gives CDR1 SGHTA, CDR2 FQGNSA. CDR3 length: 13 amino acids. The sample originates from a study of cytomegalovirus exposure and HLA in healthy donors. A multiplex PCR was run with 60 Vbeta primers and 13 Jbeta primers. Original analysis: Later, 65 million to 85 million unique TCR beta chains were counted in an analysis, and roughly 11 million of them were shared. Profiling relied on immunoSEQ multiplex PCR, and the TCRdb table lists in-frame clones only, not all of them. Clone size and the V and J calls come from that table; the DNA yielded D and trimming. The repertoire holds 11,000 to 15,000 clones, 63% seen once, with approximately 15% in the top ten.

Sequenced input: PBMCs. The V and J genes are TRBV7-2 and TRBJ2-1; a weak D match, TRBD2 (6 bases). This sequence originates from a woman between 45 and 65 years old in good health and CMV-seropositive. The CDR3, as DNA: TGTGCCAGCAGCTTAGCGTCGGAACTAGCAGTATTCTTC. Protein product: CASSLASELAVFF.